The 24 T cell receptor beta chains reported below all come from one sample, sequenced in a study of response to subunit inactivated influenza vaccine. A single record per CDR3 protein comes from TCRdb applying MiXCR to the RT-PCR reads. The table includes fewer than 350,000 distinct CDR3 sequences, 21% detected once. The input for sequencing was PBMCs from blood, taken 21 months after vaccination. The receptors shown here come from a man aged 45-69 years who received an inactivated influenza vaccine.

The genes are TRBV28 and TRBJ1-5; D is uncertain. The CDR3 consists of 14 residues. CDR1 is MDHEN, CDR2 SYDVKM, per germline. Trimming cost V 5 bases and J 0 bases, with 8 bases left between them. CDR3 nucleotide sequence: TGTGCCAGCAGTGACATCTATAGCAATCAGCCCCAGCATTTT. It specifies CASSDIYSNQPQHF.

A few counts support this clonotype. The genes are TRBV20-1 and TRBJ1-6, with D tentatively TRBD1 (5 bases). CDR3 length: 14 residues. Per germline, CDR1 DFQATT and CDR2 SNEGSKA (reference sequence). V lost 3 bases to trimming and J lost 9 bases, with 15 bases between them. CDR3 nucleotides: TGCAGTGCTAGGGCCGGGACCCGTAGTTCACCCCTCCACTTT. It codes for CSARAGTRSSPLHF.

A note on this clonotype: A much larger clone is a single base away; this may be a read error. J is TRBJ1-1 and V is TRBV4-3; D is undetermined. Germline-derived CDR1 and CDR2 are LGHNA and YSLEER. This CDR3 is built from 15 residues. The CDR3 spells CASSHNTQMNTQAFF. The CDR3 nucleotides read TGCGCCAGCAGCCACAACACACAAATGAACACTCAAGCTTTCTTT.

This clonotype was seen only a few times. V gene TRBV12-3 or TRBV12-4 combines with J gene TRBJ1-2; D might be TRBD1 (6 bases). Deletions cut 5 bases from V and 4 bases from J, with 20 bases between. CDR3 length: 16 residues. CDR3 loop: CASSRASSGTLYGYTF. For the CDR3, the DNA is TGTGCCAGCAGTCGAGCGTCCTCCGGGACACTCTATGGCTACACCTTC.

CDR3 nucleotides: TGTGCCAGCAGCTTAGAACCTAGCGGGGGGACTAATGAGCAGTTCTTC. Protein product: CASSLEPSGGTNEQFF. This chain joins TRBV11-2 and TRBJ2-1, with TRBD2 identical over 11 bases. The J segment lost 7 bases and the V segment lost 0 bases, leaving 5 bases of the junction unmatched. The CDR3 is 16 residues long. From germline, CDR1 is SGHAT and CDR2 FQNNGV.

The rearrangement links TRBV6-5 to TRBJ2-3; the match to TRBD2 covers 9 bases. Germline V CDR1 and CDR2: MNHEY, SVGAGI. Trimming removed 2 bases from V and 3 bases from J; junction bases left unmatched: 3. CDR3 length: 15 residues. The CDR3 sequence is CASSYIAGDTDTQYF. Here the CDR3 DNA reads TGTGCCAGCAGTTACATAGCGGGGGATACAGATACGCAGTATTTT.

This clonotype was detected only a few times. V usage is TRBV4-3 and J usage is TRBJ1-5; TRBD1 aligns across 8 bases. Losses at the gene ends were 1 base for V and 3 bases for J; bases not matched to a gene: 2. CDR1 is LGHNA, CDR2 YSLEER, per germline. The CDR3 is 15 residues long. The CDR3 nucleotides are TGCGCCAGCAGCCAAGGGGGACAGGACAATCAGCCCCAGCATTTT. It codes for CASSQGGQDNQPQHF.

The table lists this clonotype with a few counts. This chain links TRBV5-1 with TRBJ2-4; 13 bases fit TRBD2. This CDR3 is 16 amino acids long. V was pared by 4 bases and J by 7 bases, with 8 bases of the junction left unmatched. Germline lookup yields CDR1 SGHRS and CDR2 YFSETQ. CDR3 in DNA: TGCGCCAGCAGCCTAAGGACTAGCGGGAGAGGCAACATTCAGTACTTC. Protein sequence: CASSLRTSGRGNIQYF. The full variable domain, its missing parts supplied by reference TRBV5-1 and TRBJ2-4, is KAGVTQTPRYLIKTRGQQVTLSCSPISGHRSVSWYQQTPGQGLQFLFEYFSETQRNKGNFPGRFSGRQFSNSRSEMNVSTLELGDSALYLCASSLRTSGRGNIQYFGAGTRLSVL.

The chain has TRBV28 and TRBJ2-1; 9 bases are a match to TRBD1. Losses at the gene ends were 6 bases for V and 6 bases for J; bases not matched to a gene: 9. The CDR3 contains 15 residues. The germline V gene has CDR1 MDHEN and CDR2 SYDVKM. CDR3 in amino acids: CASSPSGTGFNEQFF. The DNA for the CDR3 is TGTGCCAGCAGCCCTTCCGGGACAGGGTTCAATGAGCAGTTCTTC.

The chain joins TRBV29-1 to TRBJ1-1, with D tentatively TRBD1 (6 bases). CDR1 SQVTM and CDR2 ANQGSEA come from the germline V gene. The ends were cut back, 7 bases at V and 0 bases at J, with 15 bases in the middle. This CDR3 comprises 14 residues. CDR3 nucleotide sequence: TGCAGCGCTCATAAGGGGGGCCTGAACACTGAAGCTTTCTTT. It encodes CSAHKGGLNTEAFF.

This clonotype was picked up a small number of times. The V gene is TRBV12-3 or TRBV12-4, the J gene TRBJ1-6; D is unclear. The CDR3 spans 12 residues. V lost 2 bases to trimming and J lost 10 bases, with 6 bases between them. The CDR3 reads CASSLQRSPLHF. In DNA, the CDR3 is TGTGCCAGCAGTTTACAACGGTCACCCCTCCACTTT.

The table lists this clonotype with many counts. The V gene is TRBV7-8, the J gene TRBJ2-1, with D possibly matching TRBD2 (6 bases). Germline V gene sequence: CDR1 SGHVS, CDR2 FQNEAQ. CDR3 length: 16 residues. Trimming cost V 1 base and J 2 bases, with 12 bases left between them. The DNA of the CDR3 is TGTGCCAGCAGCTTAGAAGGGTGGGGGGCCTACAATGAGCAGTTCTTC. It encodes CASSLEGWGAYNEQFF.

Only a few counts were recorded for this clonotype. J is TRBJ1-5 and V is TRBV7-2; 7 nucleotides align to TRBD1. Losses at the gene ends were 2 bases for V and 8 bases for J; bases not matched to a gene: 6. The CDR3 has 14 residues. CDR1 and CDR2 (germline): SGHTA, FQGNSA. This chain's CDR3 is CASSLHGRGEPQHF. The CDR3 DNA follows: TGTGCCAGCAGCTTACACGGCAGGGGGGAGCCCCAGCATTTT.

This clonotype turned up a few times. The V call is TRBV6-5, the J call TRBJ2-7, with TRBD1 identical over 8 bases. Germline assignment: CDR1 MNHEY and CDR2 SVGAGI. The CDR3 covers 15 residues. V was pared by 2 bases and J by 4 bases, with 7 bases of the junction left unmatched. The chain's CDR3 is CASSYGRGQDYEQYF. Written as DNA, the CDR3 is TGTGCCAGCAGTTACGGGCGGGGACAGGATTACGAGCAGTACTTC.

This chain joins TRBV5-6 and TRBJ1-2, with D maybe TRBD1 (6 bases). In germline, CDR1 is SGHDT, CDR2 YYEEEE. The CDR3 runs to 17 residues. V was pared by 0 bases and J by 0 bases, with 15 bases between. The CDR3 spells CASSLDILPGANYGYTF. The DNA for the CDR3 is TGTGCCAGCAGCTTGGACATCCTGCCAGGGGCTAACTATGGCTACACCTTC.

This clonotype was counted at least ten times. This chain's CDR3 is CASSYAGDGYTF. In DNA, the CDR3 is TGTGCCAGCAGTTACGCAGGGGACGGCTACACCTTC. This chain uses TRBV6-2 or TRBV6-3 with TRBJ1-2, with TRBD1 as a possible D gene (6 bases). The germline CDR1 and CDR2 sequences are MNHEY and SVGEGT. Between the trimmed V and J ends, which lost 2 bases and 8 bases, there was a span of 9 bases. The CDR3 runs 12 residues.

The chain joins TRBV5-5 to TRBJ2-5; D might be TRBD1 or TRBD2, each matching 5 bases. CDR1 and CDR2 (germline): SGHKS, YYEKEE (reference sequence). V gave up 1 base and J gave up 7 bases, with 20 bases separating them. The CDR3 loop spans 16 amino acids. CDR3 in DNA: TGTGCCAGCAGCTTGTGGGCAGGGAGCTCAACGGGGACCCAGTACTTC. It is translated as CASSLWAGSSTGTQYF.

The chain has TRBV28 and TRBJ2-3; D not resolved. The V and J ends lost 1 base and 2 bases respectively, with 13 bases between them. Germline lookup yields CDR1 MDHEN and CDR2 SYDVKM. This CDR3 has 16 amino acids. The DNA of the CDR3 is TGTGCCAGCAGTTTATTCTACGAGTCACACACAGATACGCAGTATTTT. Protein sequence: CASSLFYESHTDTQYF.

This clonotype was observed a few times. The genes are TRBV5-1 and TRBJ2-1; 7 bases are shared with TRBD1. Trimming took 7 bases from V and 3 from J; bases not matched to a gene: 10. This CDR3 has 15 residues. The germline V gene has CDR1 SGHRS and CDR2 YFSETQ. This CDR3 is CASGMGQTVYNEQFF. DNA of the CDR3: TGCGCCAGCGGAATGGGACAGACCGTCTACAATGAGCAGTTCTTC.

This clonotype was counted only a few times. The chain uses TRBV27 and TRBJ2-7, with 8 bases aligning to TRBD2. The CDR3 runs to 15 residues. The germline V gene has CDR1 MNHEY and CDR2 SMNVEV (reference sequence). V shed 3 bases, J shed 3 bases, and the junction held 7 bases outside the gene matches. CDR3 sequence reads: CASSFSGLGHYEQYF. The CDR3 DNA reads TGTGCCAGCAGTTTTTCGGGACTAGGCCACTACGAGCAGTACTTC.

The V and J genes are TRBV12-3 or TRBV12-4 and TRBJ2-7; 8 nucleotides line up with TRBD1. CDR3 length: 15 amino acids. With 6 bases clipped from V and 5 bases from J, the junction kept 12 bases outside the gene matches. For the CDR3, the DNA is TGTGCCAGCAGCCGACGGACAGGGACGAGGGACGAGCAGTACTTC. This encodes CASSRRTGTRDEQYF.

The chain combines TRBV20-1 with TRBJ2-7; 13 bases fit TRBD2. From germline, CDR1 is DFQATT and CDR2 SNEGSKA (reference sequence). This CDR3 contains 17 residues. Germline trimming cut 2 bases from V and 3 bases from J; bases unmatched to any gene: 10. The CDR3 nucleotides read TGCAGTGCTAGACCGGGACTAGCGGGATCGAGTTTCTACGAGCAGTACTTC. Translating gives CSARPGLAGSSFYEQYF.

This clonotype was counted ten times or more. The chain uses TRBV5-1 and TRBJ2-3; maybe TRBD2 (5 bases). This CDR3 comprises 14 residues. CDR1 is SGHRS, CDR2 YFSETQ, per germline. The V end was cut by 3 bases, the J end by 6 bases, with 14 bases between. CDR3 DNA sequence: TGCGCCAGCAGCTCGGAGGACTCCTTCGATACGCAGTATTTT. Translation gives CASSSEDSFDTQYF.

V gene TRBV9 combines with J gene TRBJ2-3; D remains ambiguous. Trimming took off 0 bases at V and 6 bases at J, with 5 bases between the two ends. The CDR3 spans 12 residues. Germline CDR1 and CDR2: SGDLS and YYNGEE. CDR3 coding DNA: TGTGCCAGCAGCGTAGAAACGGATACGCAGTATTTT. This translates into CASSVETDTQYF.